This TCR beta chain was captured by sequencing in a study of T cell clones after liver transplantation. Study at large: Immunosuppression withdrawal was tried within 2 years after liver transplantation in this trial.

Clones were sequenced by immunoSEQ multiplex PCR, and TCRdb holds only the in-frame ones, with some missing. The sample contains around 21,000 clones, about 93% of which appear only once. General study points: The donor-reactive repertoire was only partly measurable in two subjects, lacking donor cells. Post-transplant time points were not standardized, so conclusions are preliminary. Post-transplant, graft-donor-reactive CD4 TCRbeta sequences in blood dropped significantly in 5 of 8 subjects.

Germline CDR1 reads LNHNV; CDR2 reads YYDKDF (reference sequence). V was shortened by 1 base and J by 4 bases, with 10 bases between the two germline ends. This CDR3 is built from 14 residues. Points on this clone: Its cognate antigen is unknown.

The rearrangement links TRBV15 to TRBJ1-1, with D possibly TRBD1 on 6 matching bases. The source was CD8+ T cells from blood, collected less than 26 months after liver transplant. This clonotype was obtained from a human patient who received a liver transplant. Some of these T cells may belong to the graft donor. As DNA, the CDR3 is TGTGCCACCAGCAGAGTTCTAGGGGGCACTGAAGCTTTCTTT. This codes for CATSRVLGGTEAFF.